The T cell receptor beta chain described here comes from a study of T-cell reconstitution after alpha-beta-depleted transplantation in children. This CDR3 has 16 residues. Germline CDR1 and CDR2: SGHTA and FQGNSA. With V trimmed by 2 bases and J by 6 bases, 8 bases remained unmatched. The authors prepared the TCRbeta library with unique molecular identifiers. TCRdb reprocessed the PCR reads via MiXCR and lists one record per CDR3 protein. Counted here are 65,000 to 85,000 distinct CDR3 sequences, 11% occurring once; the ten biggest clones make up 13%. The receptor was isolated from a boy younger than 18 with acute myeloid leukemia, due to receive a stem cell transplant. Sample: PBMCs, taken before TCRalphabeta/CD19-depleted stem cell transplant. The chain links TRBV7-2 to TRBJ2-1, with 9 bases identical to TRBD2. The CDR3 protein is CASSLWSLAGFNEQFF. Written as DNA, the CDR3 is TGTGCCAGCAGCTTATGGAGTCTAGCGGGGTTCAATGAGCAGTTCTTC.